These 28 T cell receptor beta chains share one sample of origin, sequenced in a study of blood T cell repertoires in COVID-19. Measured with immunoSEQ multiplex PCR; TCRdb has only the in-frame clones, and not every one. The sample carries under 200,000 clones, about 80% recorded once. Sample: peripheral blood. The source of these receptors is a human donor with acute or convalescent COVID-19. The donor label of this sample is uncertain.

This clone has only one observation. The chain has TRBV30 and TRBJ1-2; TRBD1 agrees at 7 bases. The CDR3 contains 13 residues. Germline CDR1 is GTSNPN and CDR2 is SVGIG (reference sequence). Unmatched junction bases numbered 4, after V lost 2 bases and J lost 4 bases. The CDR3 DNA is TGTGCCTGGAGTCCCGGGACAGCCTATGGCTACACCTTC. Its protein product is CAWSPGTAYGYTF.

This clone was observed a few times. The V and J genes are TRBV6-1 and TRBJ2-2; D possibly corresponds to TRBD1 (7 bases). CDR3 size: 14 residues. The germline V and J ends were trimmed by 3 bases and 6 bases, with 11 bases remaining between them. Germline CDR1 is MNHNS and CDR2 is SASEGT. The chain's CDR3 is CASSEEGAAGELFF. The CDR3 nucleotides read TGTGCCAGCAGTGAGGAGGGGGCTGCCGGGGAGCTGTTTTTT.

A few counts support this clone. The V call is TRBV6-5, the J call TRBJ2-1, with TRBD2 matching over 12 bases. V gave up 7 bases and J gave up 6 bases; unmatched junction bases: 7. CDR1 and CDR2 (germline): MNHEY, SVGAGI. The CDR3 runs to 15 residues. CDR3 residues: CASIRTSGNANEQFF. The CDR3 DNA reads as TGTGCCAGCATCAGGACTAGCGGGAACGCCAATGAGCAGTTCTTC.

The chain uses TRBV7-2 and TRBJ2-4; D unclear. CDR1 and CDR2 (germline): SGHTA, FQGNSA. This CDR3 spans 15 amino acids. Trimming left V 5 bases short and J 1 base short, with 12 bases between. The CDR3 DNA sequence: TGTGCCAGCAGCGCAGCGTCCTCGGCCAAAAACATTCAGTACTTC. This sequence encodes CASSAASSAKNIQYF. The full variable domain, with the rest looked up from reference TRBV7-2 and TRBJ2-4, is GAGVSQSPSNKVTEKGKDVELRCDPISGHTALYWYRQSLGQGLEFLIYFQGNSAPDKSGLPSDRFSAERTGGSVSTLTIQRTQQEDSAVYLCASSAASSAKNIQYFGAGTRLSVL.

The chain links TRBV5-4 to TRBJ1-3, with no clear D. Germline CDR1 is SGHNT and CDR2 is YYREEE (reference sequence). V was trimmed by 4 bases and J by 0 bases, leaving 8 bases between them. The CDR3 is made up of 14 amino acids. CDR3 sequence reads: CASSTADSGNTIYF. The CDR3 nucleotides read TGTGCCAGCAGCACAGCGGACTCTGGAAACACCATATATTTT.

This chain joins TRBV5-4 and TRBJ2-7; TRBD1 aligns across 7 bases. The J segment lost 2 bases and the V segment lost 4 bases, leaving 9 bases of the junction unmatched. The CDR3 spans 15 residues. The germline V gene encodes CDR1 SGHNT and CDR2 YYREEE (reference sequence). This chain's CDR3 is CASSPGTALTYEQYF. CDR3 bases: TGTGCCAGCAGCCCCGGGACAGCACTAACCTACGAGCAGTACTTC.

CDR3 amino acids: CASSFGQVLPDTQYF. The CDR3, as DNA: TGTGCCAGCAGCTTCGGACAAGTTTTGCCAGATACGCAGTATTTT. The chain uses TRBV5-8 and TRBJ2-3, with a weak D call TRBD1 (5 bases). CDR1 SGHTS and CDR2 YDEGEE come from the germline V gene. Between the trimmed V and J ends, which lost 2 bases and 4 bases, there was a span of 14 bases. The CDR3 covers 15 residues.

In its sample, this clone was seen a few times. V usage is TRBV2 and J usage is TRBJ1-5; a weak D match, TRBD1 (5 bases). Germline CDR1 and CDR2: SNHLY and FYNNEI. This CDR3 contains 15 residues. V lost 6 bases to trimming and J lost 0 bases, with 12 bases between them. This chain's CDR3 is CASRMTEYSNQPQHF. The CDR3 nucleotides are TGTGCCAGCAGGATGACAGAGTATAGCAATCAGCCCCAGCATTTT.

A remark on this clone: Sequence at one end of the junction differs from germline and may be a read error. The chain couples TRBV7-7 to TRBJ2-1, with D perhaps TRBD2 (6 bases). Per germline, CDR1 SSHAT and CDR2 FNYEAQ (reference sequence). The CDR3 sequence is 16 residues long. Written as DNA, the CDR3 is TGTGCTAGCAGCCCGGTGGAGGGTCTGGGCTACAATGAGCAGTTCTTC. Its translation: CASSPVEGLGYNEQFF.

The V call is TRBV27, the J call TRBJ1-5, with D possibly being TRBD1 (5 bases). Trimming left V 7 bases short and J 6 bases short, with 13 bases between. Germline CDR1 is MNHEY and CDR2 is SMNVEV (reference sequence). The CDR3 length is 13 residues. The CDR3 DNA is TGTGCCAGCACCTTACAGGTTGGTCAGCCCCAGCATTTT. It specifies CASTLQVGQPQHF.

The gene calls are TRBV14 and TRBJ2-7, with D hard to call. CDR1 is SGHDN, CDR2 FVKESK, per germline. The CDR3 sequence is 11 residues long. Trimming removed 3 bases at V and 3 bases at J, with 3 bases between. Here the CDR3 reads CASSHGYEQYF. CDR3 nucleotide sequence: TGTGCCAGCAGCCACGGCTACGAGCAGTACTTC.

The chain joins TRBV18 to TRBJ1-1; 7 bases line up with TRBD1. The CDR3 is made up of 12 amino acids. Trimming cost V 6 bases and J 6 bases; bases outside gene matches: 4. The germline V gene encodes CDR1 KGHSH and CDR2 LQKENI. CDR3 DNA sequence: TGTGCCAGCTCCGACAGGGCCCCTGAAGCTTTCTTT. Translated, it gives CASSDRAPEAFF.

The CDR3 is CASSLGGDSPLHF. As DNA, the CDR3 is TGTGCCAGCAGCTTAGGCGGGGATTCACCCCTCCACTTT. The rearrangement links TRBV11-3 to TRBJ1-6; D gene ambiguous. Looked up from germline, CDR1 is SGHNT and CDR2 is YENEEA. This CDR3 is 13 amino acids long. Trimming left V 1 base short and J 8 bases short, with 6 bases between.

This clone was counted once. The V gene is TRBV2, the J gene TRBJ2-3, with D tentatively TRBD1 (5 bases). V lost 3 bases to trimming and J lost 4 bases, with 8 bases between them. The CDR3 sequence is 13 residues long. CDR1 is SNHLY and CDR2 is FYNNEI in the germline V gene. The CDR3, as DNA: TGTGCCAGCAGTGAGGGGCGCCCAGATACGCAGTATTTT. Its translation: CASSEGRPDTQYF.

This clone was seen a handful of times. The V and J genes are TRBV30 and TRBJ1-4, with D maybe TRBD1 (5 bases). Germline-derived CDR1 and CDR2 are GTSNPN and SVGIG (reference sequence). Between the trimmed V and J ends, which lost 2 bases and 5 bases, there was a span of 15 bases. The CDR3 is made up of 15 amino acids. CDR3 DNA sequence: TGTGCCTGGAGTCTACAGGCCATCGCGAATGAAAAACTGTTTTTT. This translates into CAWSLQAIANEKLFF.

This chain links TRBV10-1 with TRBJ1-3; possibly TRBD1 for D (6 bases). The germline gives CDR1 WNHNN, CDR2 SYGVQD (reference sequence). The V and J ends lost 0 bases and 10 bases respectively, with 16 bases between them. The CDR3 runs to 15 residues. CDR3 amino acids: CASSESRGPTATIYF. CDR3 in DNA: TGCGCCAGCAGTGAGTCGCGGGGGCCGACAGCGACCATATATTTT.

This rearrangement joins TRBV6-5 to TRBJ1-5, with D hard to call. There are 13 residues in the CDR3. Germline CDR1 and CDR2: MNHEY and SVGAGI. Deletions cut 5 bases from V and 3 bases from J, with 8 bases between. The CDR3 sequence: CASSPSFNQPQHF. Written as DNA, the CDR3 is TGTGCCAGCAGTCCCTCGTTCAATCAGCCCCAGCATTTT.

The rearrangement joins TRBV5-6 to TRBJ1-6; unclear D gene. Per the germline V gene, CDR1 is SGHDT and CDR2 is YYEEEE. The CDR3 length is 18 residues. Trimming stripped 4 bases from V and 0 bases from J, with 17 bases between. This CDR3 reads CASSPRRGVSSYNSPLHF. The CDR3, as DNA: TGTGCCAGCAGCCCACGACGTGGAGTAAGCTCCTATAATTCACCCCTCCACTTT.

This clone was counted a single time. The chain carries TRBV5-6 and TRBJ2-3; the D is unclear. Germline lookup yields CDR1 SGHDT and CDR2 YYEEEE. There are 13 residues in the CDR3. Deletions cut 0 bases from V and 6 bases from J, with 8 bases between. The CDR3 DNA reads as TGTGCCAGCAGCTTGGCGGTAGCCGATACGCAGTATTTT. Translation: CASSLAVADTQYF.

The chain employs TRBV27 and TRBJ2-7; TRBD1 is a possible D gene (6 bases). Trimming took 5 bases from V and 2 from J, leaving 16 bases between them. Germline V gives CDR1 MNHEY, CDR2 SMNVEV (reference sequence). This CDR3 comprises 15 residues. The CDR3: CASSPLGTPTYEQYF. The CDR3 DNA reads as TGTGCCAGCAGTCCCCTGGGGACACCGACCTACGAGCAGTACTTC.

The chain joins TRBV11-1 to TRBJ2-7; D ambiguous. CDR1 and CDR2 (germline): SGHAT, FQDESV (reference sequence). Trimming pared 1 base from V and 6 bases from J, leaving 10 bases between. CDR3 size: 13 residues. CDR3 DNA: TGTGCCAGCAGCTTAGAACTTTCCGGCGAGCAGTACTTC. Amino acids: CASSLELSGEQYF.

The chain has TRBV5-1 and TRBJ1-4, with TRBD1 as a possible D gene (6 bases). The CDR3 has 13 amino acids. Germline V CDR1 and CDR2: SGHRS, YFSETQ. The V end was cut by 0 bases, the J end by 8 bases, with 8 bases between. CDR3 sequence (DNA): TGCGCCAGCAGCTTGGGGACAGAAGAAAAACTGTTTTTT. Its protein product is CASSLGTEEKLFF.

This sequence joins TRBV11-3 and TRBJ2-6; 11 bases are shared with TRBD1. V was clipped by 5 bases and J by 4 bases; unmatched bases: 13. This CDR3 comprises 19 residues. Germline V gene data show CDR1 as SGHNT and CDR2 as YENEEA. In nucleotides, the CDR3 is TGTGCCAGCAGCGGCCCGGACAGGACAGGGGGCAGAGGGGCCAACGTCCTGACTTTC. Residues: CASSGPDRTGGRGANVLTF.

The gene calls are TRBV7-7 and TRBJ2-5; 9 bases map to TRBD1. Germline CDR1 reads SSHAT; CDR2 reads FNYEAQ (reference sequence). Trimming removed 3 bases from V and 1 base from J; junction bases left unmatched: 0. The CDR3 consists of 14 residues. CDR3 sequence reads: CASSLTGGQETQYF. CDR3 DNA: TGTGCCAGCAGCTTGACAGGGGGCCAAGAGACCCAGTACTTC.

This CDR3 is CASSAGTGGLSEQYF. The CDR3 DNA follows: TGCGCCAGCAGTGCTGGGACAGGGGGCCTGAGCGAGCAGTACTTC. The genes are TRBV10-1 and TRBJ2-7; TRBD1 agrees at 12 bases. The CDR3 has 15 amino acids. The V gene's germline CDR1 is WNHNN and CDR2 SYGVQD (reference sequence). The V segment lost 4 bases and the J segment 6 bases; nucleotides outside the gene matches: 7.

The V call is TRBV10-3, the J call TRBJ2-7; tentatively, D is TRBD1 (6 bases). Per germline, CDR1 ENHRY and CDR2 SYGVKD. The CDR3 is 14 residues long. Trimming cost V 9 bases and J 3 bases, with 18 bases left between them. The CDR3 region is CAIRPRDTFYEQYF. For the CDR3, the DNA is TGTGCCATTCGTCCTCGGGACACCTTCTACGAGCAGTACTTC.

The J gene is TRBJ1-4, the V gene TRBV10-1; 7 bases align to TRBD1. This CDR3 has 14 residues. Germline V gives CDR1 WNHNN, CDR2 SYGVQD (reference sequence). J gave up 3 bases and V 2 bases, and 0 bases lay outside the gene matches. The CDR3 reads CASSEGTANEKLFF. The CDR3 nucleotides read TGCGCCAGCAGTGAGGGGACAGCTAATGAAAAACTGTTTTTT.

CDR3 amino acids: CASSLSPGQGAYEQYF. CDR3 in DNA: TGCGCCAGCAGCCTGTCTCCGGGACAGGGGGCCTACGAGCAGTACTTC. The chain has TRBV5-1 and TRBJ2-7, with 11 bases that match TRBD1. CDR1 and CDR2 (germline): SGHRS, YFSETQ. This CDR3 comprises 16 residues. The V segment lost 4 bases and the J segment 2 bases; nucleotides outside the gene matches: 8.